Listed below are T cell receptor beta chains from one sample, sequenced in a study of shared clonotypes between healthy human individuals. Only in-frame clones appear in the TCRdb table, and some are missing; sequencing was by immunoSEQ multiplex PCR. The data show over a million clones, around three quarters seen once. The sample taken for sequencing was memory CD4+ T cells from PBMCs. Receptor source: a young man in good health. Some clones in this sample may be carry-over from other donors' samples. Each CDR3 is given with its conserved first and last residue. A D gene is named only where the DNA matches it firmly. For some rows the clone size is stated as once, few or many, or as a class when expanded; others skip it.

V gene: TRBV7-8; D gene: TRBD2; clone size: -; J gene: TRBJ2-7; CDR3 protein: CASSFGLAPYEQYF; CDR3 DNA: TGTGCCAGCAGCTTCGGACTAGCGCCATACGAGCAGTACTTC
V gene: TRBV18; D gene: TRBD2; clone size: -; J gene: TRBJ2-1; CDR3 protein: CASSPTSGTYNEQFF; CDR3 DNA: TGTGCCAGCTCACCGACTAGCGGAACATACAATGAGCAGTTCTTC
V gene: TRBV5-1; D gene: -; clone size: once; J gene: TRBJ2-7; CDR3 protein: CASSLYGTESYEQYF; CDR3 DNA: TGCGCCAGCAGCTTGTACGGGACGGAAAGCTACGAGCAGTACTTC
V gene: TRBV5-1; D gene: -; clone size: -; J gene: TRBJ2-5; CDR3 protein: CASSLDGRGWETQYF; CDR3 DNA: TGCGCCAGCAGCTTGGATGGCAGGGGATGGGAGACCCAGTACTTC
V gene: TRBV7-2; D gene: -; clone size: -; J gene: TRBJ1-4; CDR3 protein: CASSLVRRDEKLFF; CDR3 DNA: TGTGCCAGCAGCTTAGTCCGGCGGGACGAAAAACTGTTTTTT
V gene: TRBV28; D gene: -; clone size: -; J gene: TRBJ2-5; CDR3 protein: CASSLIQETQYF; CDR3 DNA: TGTGCCAGCAGTTTAATCCAAGAAACCCAGTACTTC
V gene: TRBV5-1; D gene: TRBD1; clone size: many; J gene: TRBJ1-4; CDR3 protein: CASSLAPGQLNEKLFF; CDR3 DNA: TGCGCCAGCAGCTTGGCGCCGGGACAGCTAAATGAAAAACTGTTTTTT
V gene: TRBV10-3; D gene: TRBD2; clone size: -; J gene: TRBJ2-5; CDR3 protein: CAISAGEGSGETQYF; CDR3 DNA: TGTGCCATCAGTGCCGGGGAGGGTTCGGGGGAGACCCAGTACTTC
V gene: TRBV6-5; D gene: TRBD2; clone size: -; J gene: TRBJ2-7; CDR3 protein: CASSYWRGSSYEQYF; CDR3 DNA: TGTGCCAGCAGTTACTGGCGGGGGAGCTCCTACGAGCAGTACTTC
V gene: TRBV10-2; D gene: -; clone size: -; J gene: TRBJ2-1; CDR3 protein: CASMWTLGGGEQFF; CDR3 DNA: TGCGCCAGCATGTGGACCCTAGGGGGAGGTGAGCAGTTCTTC
V gene: TRBV10-3; D gene: TRBD2; clone size: -; J gene: TRBJ2-3; CDR3 protein: CAISDLAGGHTDTQYF; CDR3 DNA: TGTGCCATCAGTGATTTGGCGGGAGGCCACACAGATACGCAGTATTTT
V gene: TRBV6-6; D gene: TRBD2; clone size: -; J gene: TRBJ2-1; CDR3 protein: CASSYTSAPYNEQFF; CDR3 DNA: TGTGCCAGCAGTTACACTAGCGCCCCCTACAATGAGCAGTTCTTC
V gene: TRBV4-1; D gene: TRBD2; clone size: -; J gene: TRBJ2-1; CDR3 protein: CASSHTRGASGKNEQFF; CDR3 DNA: TGCGCCAGCAGCCATACTAGGGGGGCTAGCGGGAAAAATGAGCAGTTCTTC
V gene: TRBV7-8; D gene: -; clone size: -; J gene: TRBJ1-1; CDR3 protein: CASSFRKSGYTEAFF; CDR3 DNA: TGTGCCAGCAGCTTTAGAAAGTCGGGGTACACTGAAGCTTTCTTT
V gene: TRBV5-1; D gene: -; clone size: -; J gene: TRBJ2-7; CDR3 protein: CASSFSSAGFGYEQYF; CDR3 DNA: TGCGCCAGCAGCTTTTCGTCCGCCGGGTTCGGCTACGAGCAGTACTTC
V gene: TRBV5-6; D gene: TRBD1; clone size: -; J gene: TRBJ1-2; CDR3 protein: CASSLSGGGSYGYTF; CDR3 DNA: TGTGCCAGCAGCTTGAGCGGAGGGGGCTCTTATGGCTACACCTTC
V gene: TRBV6-5; D gene: -; clone size: few; J gene: TRBJ2-2; CDR3 protein: CATAPRTTNTGELFF; CDR3 DNA: TGTGCCACCGCGCCACGGACGACGAACACCGGGGAGCTGTTTTTT
V gene: TRBV27; D gene: TRBD2; clone size: many; J gene: TRBJ2-7; CDR3 protein: CASSSPLAGGPFGEQYF; CDR3 DNA: TGTGCCAGCAGTTCGCCACTAGCGGGAGGGCCCTTTGGCGAGCAGTACTTC
V gene: TRBV30; D gene: TRBD2; clone size: many; J gene: TRBJ2-5; CDR3 protein: CAWSVPLTSGDTTQETQYF; CDR3 DNA: TGTGCCTGGAGTGTACCTCTGACTAGCGGGGATACAACCCAAGAGACCCAGTACTTC
V gene: TRBV10-1; D gene: -; clone size: -; J gene: TRBJ1-4; CDR3 protein: CASSESREVGEKLFF; CDR3 DNA: TGCGCCAGCAGTGAGTCCAGGGAGGTGGGGGAAAAACTGTTTTTT
V gene: TRBV27; D gene: -; clone size: few; J gene: TRBJ1-2; CDR3 protein: CASSSLGFGYTF; CDR3 DNA: TGTGCCAGCAGTTCCCTGGGGTTCGGCTACACCTTC
V gene: TRBV28; D gene: -; clone size: few; J gene: TRBJ1-5; CDR3 protein: CASSLGRNQPQHF; CDR3 DNA: TGTGCCAGCAGTTTAGGCCGCAATCAGCCCCAGCATTTT